Below, 21 T cell receptor beta chains from the same sample are listed, as sequenced in a study of control samples from healthy donors and cancer patients. Some clones are missing from TCRdb's copy, which holds only in-frame ones; the method was immunoSEQ multiplex PCR. Of 100,000 to 150,000 clones detected, about 87% appear once; the ten largest clones hold about 2.9%. Material: blood. Receptors were obtained from a man aged 55 to 70 in good health.

This clone was seen just once. The V call is TRBV6-5, the J call TRBJ1-2, with TRBD1 as a possible D gene (6 bases). Trimming pared 0 bases from V and 12 bases from J, leaving 20 bases between. This CDR3 has 15 residues. Germline values: CDR1 MNHEY, CDR2 SVGAGI. CDR3 nucleotide sequence: TGTGCCAGCAGTTACTCATCCGGGACACGGTTAGTCGACACCTTC. Amino acid sequence: CASSYSSGTRLVDTF.

The chain carries TRBV11-1 and TRBJ1-6; no definite D call. Germline lookup yields CDR1 SGHAT and CDR2 FQDESV (reference sequence). This CDR3 has 15 amino acids. V shed 1 base and J shed 6 bases, with 10 bases lying between them. This chain's CDR3 is CASSLEGLSNSPLHF. As DNA, the CDR3 is TGTGCCAGCAGCTTAGAAGGGCTGAGTAATTCACCCCTCCACTTT.

This clone was picked up one time. V is TRBV19 and J is TRBJ1-4, with 8 nucleotides matching TRBD1. Germline trimming cut 4 bases from V and 6 bases from J; bases unmatched to any gene: 10. The germline gives CDR1 LNHDA, CDR2 SQIVND (reference sequence). The CDR3 is made up of 16 amino acids. The chain's CDR3 is CASSTPQGAEDEKLFF. The CDR3 coding sequence is TGTGCCAGTAGTACCCCGCAGGGGGCGGAAGATGAAAAACTGTTTTTT.

V is TRBV6-2 or TRBV6-3 and J is TRBJ1-2; D perhaps matches TRBD1 (6 bases). This CDR3 is 17 amino acids long. Germline values: CDR1 MNHEY, CDR2 SVGEGT. V dropped 2 bases and J dropped 0 bases, with 16 bases sitting between them. Written as DNA, the CDR3 is TGTGCCAGCAGTTACGGTTTAGGACAGATTTCTAACTATGGCTACACCTTC. This translates into CASSYGLGQISNYGYTF.

The J gene is TRBJ1-6, the V gene TRBV27; D unclear. Germline V gene data show CDR1 as MNHEY and CDR2 as SMNVEV (reference sequence). The CDR3 consists of 16 residues. The germline V and J ends were trimmed by 6 bases and 7 bases, with 19 bases remaining between them. CDR3 sequence reads: CASRIDISWENSPLHF. Here the CDR3 DNA reads TGTGCCAGCAGAATAGACATTTCCTGGGAGAATTCACCCCTCCACTTT.

The chain joins TRBV6-1 to TRBJ2-2; TRBD2 matches at 14 bases. The CDR3 contains 18 residues. J lost 5 bases, V lost 3 bases, and 8 bases had no gene match. The germline V gene encodes CDR1 MNHNS and CDR2 SASEGT. The chain's CDR3 is CASSDPGLAGARTGELFF. In nucleotides, the CDR3 is TGTGCCAGCAGTGACCCGGGACTAGCGGGGGCCAGGACCGGGGAGCTGTTTTTT.

The J gene is TRBJ1-2, the V gene TRBV10-3; the match to TRBD1 covers 12 bases. Germline CDR1 reads ENHRY; CDR2 reads SYGVKD. V shed 3 bases and J 11 bases; nucleotides not matched to a gene: 10. The CDR3 extends over 15 amino acids. CDR3: CAISDPPGTGGAYTF. The CDR3 coding sequence is TGTGCCATCAGTGATCCCCCCGGGACAGGGGGCGCGTACACCTTC.

The chain joins TRBV6-1 to TRBJ1-4, with TRBD1 identical over 7 bases. This CDR3 spans 14 amino acids. Germline V gives CDR1 MNHNS, CDR2 SASEGT. V lost 10 bases and J lost 5; bases outside the gene matches: 10. CDR3 protein: CATSKGTENEKLFF. The CDR3 DNA reads as TGTGCCACCTCGAAAGGGACAGAAAATGAAAAACTGTTTTTT.

The rearrangement uses TRBV11-2 and TRBJ2-5; 11 nucleotides agree with TRBD2. Germline V CDR1 and CDR2: SGHAT, FQNNGV. V shed 1 base, J shed 1 base, and the junction held 2 bases outside the gene matches. The CDR3 contains 16 residues. The CDR3 is CASSLGLAGPQETQYF. The CDR3 bases are TGTGCCAGCAGCTTAGGACTAGCGGGGCCCCAAGAGACCCAGTACTTC.

This chain uses TRBV3-1 (or the pseudogene TRBV3-2) with TRBJ1-2; D is unclear. The CDR3 totals 12 residues. V lost 3 bases, J lost 7 bases, and 9 bases lay in between. The germline CDR1 and CDR2 sequences are LGHDT and YNNKEL (reference sequence). This chain's CDR3 is CASSQEVRGYTF. CDR3 nucleotide sequence: TGTGCCAGCAGCCAGGAGGTGCGTGGCTACACCTTC.

Here the CDR3 reads CASSILSRETQYF. Here the CDR3 DNA reads TGTGCCAGTAGTATCCTCAGCCGGGAGACCCAGTACTTC. The chain uses TRBV19 and TRBJ2-5; unclear D gene. Germline-derived CDR1 and CDR2 are LNHDA and SQIVND (reference sequence). The CDR3 extends over 13 amino acids. The V and J ends lost 3 bases and 5 bases respectively, with 10 bases between them. Variable domain in full (rest from reference TRBV19 and TRBJ2-5): DGGITQSPKYLFRKEGQNVTLSCEQNLNHDAMYWYRQDPGQGLRLIYYSQIVNDFQKGDIAEGYSVSREKKESFPLTVTSAQKNPTAFYLCASSILSRETQYFGPGTRLLVL.

The chain employs TRBV28 and TRBJ2-7, with TRBD1 matching 8 bases. The trim removed 6 bases at V and 0 bases at J, leaving 7 bases unmatched. This CDR3 is 15 amino acids long. Germline V gene sequence: CDR1 MDHEN, CDR2 SYDVKM. The CDR3 sequence: CASRPGQGSSYEQYF. CDR3 in DNA: TGTGCCAGCAGACCCGGACAGGGTAGCTCCTACGAGCAGTACTTC.

This clone came up once. V usage is TRBV18 and J usage is TRBJ1-5; the match to TRBD1 covers 8 bases. The germline CDR1 and CDR2 sequences are KGHSH and LQKENI. With V trimmed by 0 bases and J by 3 bases, 4 bases remained unmatched. The CDR3 contains 16 residues. The DNA for the CDR3 is TGTGCCAGCTCACCACCCTCGGGACAGGACAATCAGCCCCAGCATTTT. It yields the protein CASSPPSGQDNQPQHF.

Details on this clone: The same CDR3 is also encoded by other DNA sequences in this sample. This chain uses TRBV12-3 or TRBV12-4 with TRBJ1-4, with D hard to call. V lost 3 bases and J 5 bases, leaving 4 bases between the germline ends. The CDR3 is made up of 12 amino acids. The CDR3 DNA follows: TGTGCCAGCAGTTTCCCCAATGAAAAACTGTTTTTT. Residues: CASSFPNEKLFF.

The chain carries TRBV3-1 (or the pseudogene TRBV3-2) and TRBJ2-3, with D uncertain. Looked up from germline, CDR1 is LGHDT and CDR2 is YNNKEL (reference sequence). The V gene lost 3 bases and the J gene lost 4 bases, with 8 bases spanning the gap. The CDR3 runs 13 residues. CDR3: CASSQESPDTQYF. The CDR3 DNA sequence: TGTGCCAGCAGCCAGGAGTCGCCAGATACGCAGTATTTT.

This chain uses TRBV6-5 with TRBJ1-5, with D possibly TRBD1 on 5 matching bases. The CDR3 length is 16 residues. Germline V gene lookup returns CDR1 MNHEY and CDR2 SVGAGI. V was pared by 0 bases and J by 3 bases, with 12 bases between. This CDR3 reads CASSYSRWDPNQPQHF. The CDR3 DNA sequence: TGTGCCAGCAGTTACTCCAGATGGGACCCCAATCAGCCCCAGCATTTT.

The rearrangement uses TRBV13 and TRBJ1-3, with 9 bases that match TRBD1. The germline V gene encodes CDR1 PRHDT and CDR2 FYEKMQ (reference sequence). The CDR3 loop spans 15 amino acids. V dropped 5 bases and J dropped 5; count of bases not matched to a gene: 7. DNA of the CDR3: TGTGCCAGCAGCCAAACGGGGACAGGGAGAAACACCATATATTTT. Translation: CASSQTGTGRNTIYF.

This sequence joins TRBV30 and TRBJ2-7; 7 bases align to TRBD1. Per the germline V gene, CDR1 is GTSNPN and CDR2 is SVGIG (reference sequence). The ends lost 4 bases at V and 3 bases at J; junction bases unmatched: 9. The CDR3 is 14 amino acids. The chain's CDR3 is CAWISAYRGYEQYF. The CDR3 DNA is TGTGCCTGGATTAGTGCGTACAGGGGCTACGAGCAGTACTTC.

The chain joins TRBV19 to TRBJ2-2, with 7 bases lining up with TRBD1. V dropped 5 bases and J dropped 5; count of bases not matched to a gene: 14. The CDR3 contains 17 residues. Germline CDR1 and CDR2: LNHDA and SQIVND (reference sequence). The CDR3 spells CASSSATGTAFTGELFF. The CDR3 coding sequence is TGTGCCAGTAGTTCTGCGACCGGGACAGCCTTTACCGGGGAGCTGTTTTTT.

The V gene is TRBV2, the J gene TRBJ2-5; maybe TRBD1 (6 bases). V dropped 9 bases and J dropped 3 bases, with 17 bases sitting between them. The germline CDR1 and CDR2 sequences are SNHLY and FYNNEI. The CDR3 is 14 amino acids. The DNA of the CDR3 is TGTGCCAGTAGATCCGGGACACAGAAAGAGACCCAGTACTTC. Encoded protein: CASRSGTQKETQYF.

This clone has just one count. Distinct nucleotide sequences in the sample also encode this CDR3. This rearrangement joins TRBV19 to TRBJ1-3, with D unresolved. This CDR3 region has 12 residues. Trimming removed 6 bases at V and 8 bases at J, with 11 bases between. CDR1 is LNHDA, CDR2 SQIVND, per germline (reference sequence). CDR3 sequence: CASSTYSYTIYF. CDR3 DNA sequence: TGTGCCAGTAGCACCTACAGTTACACCATATATTTT. The full variable domain, its missing parts supplied by reference TRBV19 and TRBJ1-3, is DGGITQSPKYLFRKEGQNVTLSCEQNLNHDAMYWYRQDPGQGLRLIYYSQIVNDFQKGDIAEGYSVSREKKESFPLTVTSAQKNPTAFYLCASSTYSYTIYFGEGSWLTVV.